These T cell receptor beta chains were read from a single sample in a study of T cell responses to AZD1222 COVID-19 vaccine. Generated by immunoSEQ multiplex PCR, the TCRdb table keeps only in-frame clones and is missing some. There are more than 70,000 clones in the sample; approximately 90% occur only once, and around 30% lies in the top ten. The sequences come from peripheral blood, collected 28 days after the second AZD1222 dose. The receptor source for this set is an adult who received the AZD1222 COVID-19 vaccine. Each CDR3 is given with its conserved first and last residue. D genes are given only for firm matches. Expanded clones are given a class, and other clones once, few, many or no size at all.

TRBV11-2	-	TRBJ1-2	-	TGTGCCAGCAGCTCAACAGGGAATACTAACTATGGCTACACCTTC	CASSSTGNTNYGYTF
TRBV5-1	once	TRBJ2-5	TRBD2	TGCGCCAGCAGACTCAGACTAGCGGGACAAGAGACCCAGTACTTC	CASRLRLAGQETQYF
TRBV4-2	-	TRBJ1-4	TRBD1	TGTGCCAGCAGCCAAGCCACGGTACTACAGGGGTTTAATGAAAAACTGTTTTTT	CASSQATVLQGFNEKLFF
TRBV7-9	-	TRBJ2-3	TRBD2	TGTGCCAGCAGCTTAAGAGAAGGACGACTAGCGGGAGCAGATACGCAGTATTTT	CASSLREGRLAGADTQYF
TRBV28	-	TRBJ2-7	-	TGTGCCACCTACCGGAAGGGTTCCTACGAGCAGTACTTC	CATYRKGSYEQYF
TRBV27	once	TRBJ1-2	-	TGTGCCAGCAGTTTATCTGGACGATGGGGCTACACCTTC	CASSLSGRWGYTF
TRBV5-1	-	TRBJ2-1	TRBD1	TGCGCCAGCAGCTCAACGGGACAGGGGACAAATGAGCAGTTCTTC	CASSSTGQGTNEQFF
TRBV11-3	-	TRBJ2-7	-	TGTGCCAGCAGCTTAGACAGGACCTACGAGCAGTACTTC	CASSLDRTYEQYF
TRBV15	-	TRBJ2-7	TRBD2	TGTGCCACCAGCAGTCTTTCGGGAGGGCCGGGAGAGCAGTACTTC	CATSSLSGGPGEQYF
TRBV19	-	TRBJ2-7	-	TGTGCCAGTAGTTCCCAAGGGGCCTCCTACGAGCAGTACTTC	CASSSQGASYEQYF
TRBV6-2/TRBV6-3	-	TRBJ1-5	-	TGTGCCAGCAGTTTACGGGTAGTAGGCGGTCAGCCCCAGCATTTT	CASSLRVVGGQPQHF
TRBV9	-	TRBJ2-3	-	TGTGCCAGCAGCGTTTCTAGCACAGATACGCAGTATTTT	CASSVSSTDTQYF
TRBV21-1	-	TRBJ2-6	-	TGTGCCAGCAGCAAGGTCCGCTCTGGGGCCAACGTCCTGACTTTC	CASSKVRSGANVLTF
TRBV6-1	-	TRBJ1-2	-	TGTGCCAGCAGTGAAAACCCGGGGAACTATGGCTACACCTTC	CASSENPGNYGYTF
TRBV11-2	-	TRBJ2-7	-	TGTGCCAGCAGCCGCACTCCTGCAGGGACCTACGAGCAGTACTTC	CASSRTPAGTYEQYF
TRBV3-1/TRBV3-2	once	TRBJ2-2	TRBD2	TGTGCCAGCAGCCAGGGACTAGCGGGGACGAACACCGGGGAGCTGTTTTTT	CASSQGLAGTNTGELFF
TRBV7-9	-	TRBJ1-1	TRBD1	TGTGCCAGCAGCGTGGCCAGGGGGAGGAACACTGAAGCTTTCTTT	CASSVARGRNTEAFF
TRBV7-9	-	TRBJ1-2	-	TGTGCCAGCAGCTTACTAGGGGAACGTGGCTACACCTTC	CASSLLGERGYTF